This T cell receptor beta chain emerged from a study of OX40 agonist ivuxolimab in advanced cancers. General study results and limits: Low normalized T-cell clonal expansion was additionally recorded for some nonresponders. The average count of expanded clones was higher among CD8+ T cells than among CD4+.

With regard to this clone: Its target is unknown.

Assay: immunoSEQ multiplex PCR; the TCRdb copy retains only in-frame clones and omits some. The sample records about 40,000 clones, around 88% being singletons. The CDR3 extends over 14 amino acids. CDR1 is SGHTA, CDR2 FQGTGA, per germline. The V end lost 0 bases, the J end lost 4 bases, and 7 bases lay between the germline ends. The receptor's source is an adult with an advanced solid tumor such as melanoma, head and neck, liver or kidney cancer. The source material was CD4+ or CD8+ T cells sorted from blood, sampled in a trial of the OX40 agonist ivuxolimab. V and J are TRBV7-3 and TRBJ2-1; D gene uncertain. The CDR3, as DNA: TGTGCCAGCAGCTTAACGGGATTTTACAATGAGCAGTTCTTC. This sequence encodes CASSLTGFYNEQFF.